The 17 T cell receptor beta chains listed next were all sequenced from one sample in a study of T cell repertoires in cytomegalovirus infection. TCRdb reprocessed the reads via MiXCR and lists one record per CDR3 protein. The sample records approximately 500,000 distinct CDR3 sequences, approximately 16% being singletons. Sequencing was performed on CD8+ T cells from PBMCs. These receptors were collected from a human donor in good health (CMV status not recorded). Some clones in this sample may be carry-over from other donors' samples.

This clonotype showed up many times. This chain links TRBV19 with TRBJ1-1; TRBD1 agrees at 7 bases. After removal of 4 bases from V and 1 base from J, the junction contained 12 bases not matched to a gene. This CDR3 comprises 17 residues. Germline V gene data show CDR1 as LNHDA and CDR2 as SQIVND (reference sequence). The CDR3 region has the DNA TGTGCCAGTAGTACCTGGACAGGATCCCTCCGGAACACTGAAGCTTTCTTT. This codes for CASSTWTGSLRNTEAFF.

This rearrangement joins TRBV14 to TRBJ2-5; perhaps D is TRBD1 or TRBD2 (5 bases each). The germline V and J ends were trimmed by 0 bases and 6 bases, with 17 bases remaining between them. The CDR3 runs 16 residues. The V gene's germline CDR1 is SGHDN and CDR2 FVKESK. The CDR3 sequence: CASSQDPGRLVKTQYF. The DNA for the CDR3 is TGTGCCAGCAGCCAAGATCCGGGACGGTTGGTGAAGACCCAGTACTTC.

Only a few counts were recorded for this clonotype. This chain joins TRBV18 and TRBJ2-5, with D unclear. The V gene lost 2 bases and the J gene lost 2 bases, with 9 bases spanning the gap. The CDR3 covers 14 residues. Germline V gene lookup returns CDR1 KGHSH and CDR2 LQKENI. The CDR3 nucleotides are TGTGCCAGCTCACCATTCGGGTGGCAAGAGACCCAGTACTTC. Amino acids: CASSPFGWQETQYF.

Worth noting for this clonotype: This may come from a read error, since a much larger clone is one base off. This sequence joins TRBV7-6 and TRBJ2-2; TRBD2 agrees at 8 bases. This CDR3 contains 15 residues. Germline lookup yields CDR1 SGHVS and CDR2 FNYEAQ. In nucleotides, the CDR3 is TGTGCTAGCAGCGGGGCACTAGCGGCTTCCGGGGAGCTGTTTTTT. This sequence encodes CASSGALAASGELFF.

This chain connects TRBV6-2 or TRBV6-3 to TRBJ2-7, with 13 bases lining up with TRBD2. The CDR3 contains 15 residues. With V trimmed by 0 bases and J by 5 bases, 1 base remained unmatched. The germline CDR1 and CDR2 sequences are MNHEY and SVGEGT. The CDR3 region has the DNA TGTGCCAGCAGTTACTCCGGACTAGCGGGGGACGAGCAGTACTTC. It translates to CASSYSGLAGDEQYF.

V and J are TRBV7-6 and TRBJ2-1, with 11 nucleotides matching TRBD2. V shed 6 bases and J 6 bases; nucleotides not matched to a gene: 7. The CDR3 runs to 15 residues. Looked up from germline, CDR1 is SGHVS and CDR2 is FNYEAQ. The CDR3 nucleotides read TGTGCCAGCAGTCAACTAGCGGGAGCAGTCAATGAGCAGTTCTTC. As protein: CASSQLAGAVNEQFF.

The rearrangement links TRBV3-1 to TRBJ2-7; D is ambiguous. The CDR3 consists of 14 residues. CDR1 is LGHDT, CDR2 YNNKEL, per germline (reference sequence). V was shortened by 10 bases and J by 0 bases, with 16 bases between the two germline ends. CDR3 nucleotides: TGTGCCACCCATGGACGGTCGAGCTCCTACGAGCAGTACTTC. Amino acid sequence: CATHGRSSSYEQYF.

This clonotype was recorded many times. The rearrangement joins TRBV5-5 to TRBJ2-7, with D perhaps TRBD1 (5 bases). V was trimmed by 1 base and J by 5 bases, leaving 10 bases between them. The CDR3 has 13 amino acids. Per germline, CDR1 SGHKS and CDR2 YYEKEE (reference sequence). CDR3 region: CASSLSGYNEQYF. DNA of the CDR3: TGTGCCAGCAGCTTGTCAGGGTATAACGAGCAGTACTTC.

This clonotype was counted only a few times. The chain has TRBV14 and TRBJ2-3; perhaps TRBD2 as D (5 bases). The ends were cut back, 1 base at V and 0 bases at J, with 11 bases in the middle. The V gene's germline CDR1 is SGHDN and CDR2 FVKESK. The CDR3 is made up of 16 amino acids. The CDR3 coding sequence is TGTGCCAGCAGCCAAGTTCCTGGGAGAAGCACAGATACGCAGTATTTT. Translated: CASSQVPGRSTDTQYF.

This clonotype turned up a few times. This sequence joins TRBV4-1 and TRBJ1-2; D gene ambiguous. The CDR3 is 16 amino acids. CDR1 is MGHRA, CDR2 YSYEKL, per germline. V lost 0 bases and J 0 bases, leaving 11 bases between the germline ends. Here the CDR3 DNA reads TGCGCCAGCAGCCAAGAAAACAGCGCAGCTAACTATGGCTACACCTTC. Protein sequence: CASSQENSAANYGYTF.

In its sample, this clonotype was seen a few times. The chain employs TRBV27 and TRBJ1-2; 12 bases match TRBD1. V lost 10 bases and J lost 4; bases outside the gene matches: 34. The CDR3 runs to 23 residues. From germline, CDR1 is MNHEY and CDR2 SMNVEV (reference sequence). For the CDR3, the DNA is TGTGCCACCGCAGGGACCAGCGGGCTTTATCCGGGACAGGGGGCGCGGGTCGGCTATGGCTACACCTTC. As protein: CATAGTSGLYPGQGARVGYGYTF.

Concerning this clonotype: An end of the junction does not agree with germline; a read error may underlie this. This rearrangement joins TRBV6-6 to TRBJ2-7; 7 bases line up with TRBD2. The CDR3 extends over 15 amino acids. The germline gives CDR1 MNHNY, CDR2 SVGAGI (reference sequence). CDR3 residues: CASSYVIGTIYVQYF. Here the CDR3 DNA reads TGTGCCAGCAGTTACGTCATCGGGACTATCTACGTGCAGTACTTC.

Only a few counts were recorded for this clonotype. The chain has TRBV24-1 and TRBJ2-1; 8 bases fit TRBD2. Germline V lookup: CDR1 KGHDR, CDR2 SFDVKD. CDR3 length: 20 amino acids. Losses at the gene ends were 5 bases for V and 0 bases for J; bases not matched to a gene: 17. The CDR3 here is CATSGAGPLLSGSSYNEQFF. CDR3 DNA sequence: TGTGCCACCAGTGGGGCCGGACCTTTATTGAGCGGGAGCTCCTACAATGAGCAGTTCTTC.

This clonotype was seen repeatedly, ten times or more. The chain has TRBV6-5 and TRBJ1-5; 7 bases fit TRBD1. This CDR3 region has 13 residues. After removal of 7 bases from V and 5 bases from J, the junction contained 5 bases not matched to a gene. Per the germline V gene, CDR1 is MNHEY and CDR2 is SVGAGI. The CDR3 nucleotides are TGTGCCAGCACCGAGGGGGCGCATCAGCCCCAGCATTTT. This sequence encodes CASTEGAHQPQHF.

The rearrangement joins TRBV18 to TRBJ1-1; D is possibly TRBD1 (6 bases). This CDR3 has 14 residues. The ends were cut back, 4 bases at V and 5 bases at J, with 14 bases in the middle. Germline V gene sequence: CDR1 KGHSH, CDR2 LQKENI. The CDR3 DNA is TGTGCCAGCTCACAAGACAGGTGGGGAACTGAAGCTTTCTTT. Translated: CASSQDRWGTEAFF.

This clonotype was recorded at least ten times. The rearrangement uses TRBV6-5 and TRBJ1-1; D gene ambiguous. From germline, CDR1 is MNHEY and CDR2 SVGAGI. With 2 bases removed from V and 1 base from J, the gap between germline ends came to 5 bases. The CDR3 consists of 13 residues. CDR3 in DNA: TGTGCCAGCAGTTACACCTCGAACACTGAAGCTTTCTTT. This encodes CASSYTSNTEAFF.

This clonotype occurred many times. The CDR3 nucleotides read TGTGCCAGCAGCTTAGGTAGCGGGAGTAACAATGAGCAGTTCTTC. As protein: CASSLGSGSNNEQFF. This chain uses TRBV7-3 with TRBJ2-1; 9 bases line up with TRBD2. CDR1 is SGHTA and CDR2 is FQGTGA in the germline V gene. Losses at the gene ends were 2 bases for V and 5 bases for J; bases not matched to a gene: 4. The CDR3 is made up of 15 amino acids.